This TCR beta chain was captured by sequencing in a study of CD8 T cells in Susac syndrome. In blood CD8+ and CD4+ T cells, TCR beta underwent sequencing. It was negative isolation that provided the CD8+ and CD4+ T cells, whereas TEMRA cells were enriched by FACS. The germline V gene encodes CDR1 MNHEY and CDR2 SMNVEV (reference sequence). Trimming took 5 bases from V and 3 from J; bases not matched to a gene: 6. This CDR3 has 15 residues. An input of about 0.5 to 1 ug of RNA was subjected to reverse transcription using random hexamers. TCRdb reanalysed the immunoSEQ multiplex PCR reads using MiXCR and keeps one entry per CDR3 protein. In the table there are hundreds of thousands of distinct CDR3 sequences, 65% to 90% of which are singletons. This clonotype was observed a handful of times.

Specimen: CD8+ T cells from PBMCs. This receptor was obtained from a human donor with multiple sclerosis. The rearrangement joins TRBV27 to TRBJ1-5, with TRBD1 matching over 8 bases. CDR3 sequence reads: CASSLGTGNNQPQHF. The CDR3 DNA reads as TGTGCCAGCAGTCTCGGGACAGGCAACAATCAGCCCCAGCATTTT.